These 29 T cell receptor beta chains share one sample of origin, sequenced in a study of tumor-infiltrating lymphocytes in localized non-small cell lung cancer (dated by TCRdb to about 2021). Libraries came from the immunoSEQ multiplex PCR assay. What TCRdb holds here is the immuneACCESS table cut down to in-frame rearrangements. Part of the clones is not present; checked against another copy, under half of the missing clones reflect an unresolved V gene, and the others are unexplained. The sample table shows thousands of clones, and roughly four fifths are seen once. The ten largest clonotypes hold 9.8% of the sample. The sample consisted of uninvolved lung tissue not adjacent to the tumor. These receptors were collected from a human donor with non-small cell lung cancer.

The chain carries TRBV27 and TRBJ1-1; maybe TRBD1 (6 bases). Germline V gives CDR1 MNHEY, CDR2 SMNVEV (reference sequence). Trimming removed 5 bases at V and 0 bases at J, with 10 bases between. This CDR3 region has 14 residues. CDR3: CASSRGAVNTEAFF. DNA of the CDR3: TGTGCCAGCAGTCGGGGGGCCGTGAACACTGAAGCTTTCTTT.

The genes are TRBV7-2 and TRBJ2-6; 10 bases match TRBD1. The germline gives CDR1 SGHTA, CDR2 FQGNSA. The CDR3 has 17 amino acids. The ends lost 4 bases at V and 3 bases at J; junction bases unmatched: 6. CDR3 sequence (DNA): TGTGCCAGCAGCTCTAGGGGACAGGGGCTTGGGGCCAACGTCCTGACTTTC. This codes for CASSSRGQGLGANVLTF.

V gene TRBV4-2 combines with J gene TRBJ2-2; 7 nucleotides match TRBD2. The CDR3 runs 15 residues. The germline CDR1 and CDR2 sequences are LGHNA and YNFKEQ. Unmatched junction bases numbered 3, after V lost 1 base and J lost 4 bases. The CDR3 DNA sequence: TGTGCCAGCAGCCAAGGGGGAGGGACCACCGGGGAGCTGTTTTTT. Protein: CASSQGGGTTGELFF.

The chain has TRBV5-5 and TRBJ1-5; TRBD1 matches 10 bases. The CDR3 sequence is 16 residues long. From germline, CDR1 is SGHKS and CDR2 YYEKEE (reference sequence). V lost 2 bases and J lost 3; bases outside the gene matches: 5. CDR3: CASSLGTGANNQPQHF. Here the CDR3 DNA reads TGTGCCAGCAGCTTAGGGACAGGGGCAAACAATCAGCCCCAGCATTTT.

V and J are TRBV5-6 and TRBJ2-7, with D perhaps given as TRBD1 or TRBD2 (5 bases each). This CDR3 is built from 16 residues. V shed 1 base and J shed 2 bases, with 16 bases lying between them. Germline CDR1 and CDR2: SGHDT and YYEEEE. Here the CDR3 reads CASSLKNAGSTYEQYF. For the CDR3, the DNA is TGTGCCAGCAGCTTGAAAAACGCAGGGAGCACCTACGAGCAGTACTTC.

This chain connects TRBV5-1 to TRBJ2-1; perhaps TRBD1 as D (6 bases). Germline V gene sequence: CDR1 SGHRS, CDR2 YFSETQ. The V gene lost 0 bases and the J gene lost 4 bases, with 14 bases spanning the gap. The CDR3 extends over 16 amino acids. Here the CDR3 reads CASSLEQGLGYNEQFF. DNA for the CDR3: TGCGCCAGCAGCTTGGAACAGGGCCTTGGGTACAATGAGCAGTTCTTC.

V gene TRBV23-1 combines with J gene TRBJ1-5; D is perhaps TRBD1 (6 bases). TRBV23-1 is identified as an open reading frame with a role that is uncertain. V was trimmed by 8 bases and J by 3 bases, leaving 14 bases between them. This CDR3 has 14 residues. CDR3 sequence: CASDLQGNNQPQHF. The CDR3, as DNA: TGCGCCAGCGATCTACAGGGTAACAATCAGCCCCAGCATTTT.

The rearrangement uses TRBV5-1 and TRBJ2-1, with TRBD1 identical over 7 bases. CDR1 SGHRS and CDR2 YFSETQ come from the germline V gene. The CDR3 has 14 residues. Trimming removed 3 bases from V and 5 bases from J; junction bases left unmatched: 5. CDR3 coding DNA: TGCGCCAGCAGCTCCGGGACAGAAAACAATGAGCAGTTCTTC. It yields the protein CASSSGTENNEQFF.

The V gene is TRBV9, the J gene TRBJ2-4; the D call may be TRBD1 or TRBD2 (6 bases each). The germline CDR1 and CDR2 sequences are SGDLS and YYNGEE. V lost 0 bases and J 6 bases, leaving 19 bases between the germline ends. CDR3 length equals 17 residues. CDR3 sequence (DNA): TGTGCCAGCAGCGTAGGACCCTTGTGGGGGGCTATAAACATTCAGTACTTC. It yields the protein CASSVGPLWGAINIQYF. Complete variable domain (other parts from reference TRBV9 and TRBJ2-4): DSGVTQTPKHLITATGQRVTLRCSPRSGDLSVYWYQQSLDQGLQFLIQYYNGEERAKGNILERFSAQQFPDLHSELNLSSLELGDSALYFCASSVGPLWGAINIQYFGAGTRLSVL.

Comment on this clone: Distinct nucleotide sequences in the sample also encode this CDR3. The chain uses TRBV6-1 and TRBJ2-3; possibly TRBD1 or TRBD2 for D (5 bases each). This CDR3 has 15 amino acids. Germline V lookup: CDR1 MNHNS, CDR2 SASEGT. The V end was cut by 2 bases, the J end by 1 base, with 10 bases between. In nucleotides, the CDR3 is TGTGCCAGCAGTGAACGGGGACGGCGCACAGATACGCAGTATTTT. Translating it yields CASSERGRRTDTQYF.

The V gene is TRBV9, the J gene TRBJ1-2; possibly TRBD1 for D (5 bases). With 4 bases removed from V and 2 bases from J, the gap between germline ends came to 9 bases. The CDR3 covers 13 residues. Germline V gene sequence: CDR1 SGDLS, CDR2 YYNGEE. Written as DNA, the CDR3 is TGTGCCAGCAGCCCCTCAGGGAACTATGGCTACACCTTC. Residues: CASSPSGNYGYTF.

This chain joins TRBV11-1 and TRBJ2-7; maybe TRBD2 (5 bases). This CDR3 comprises 14 residues. Trimming cost V 6 bases and J 6 bases, with 18 bases left between them. CDR1 is SGHAT, CDR2 FQDESV, per germline (reference sequence). The CDR3 DNA follows: TGTGCCAGCAGGGGATCTCGGATCGGGGTCGAGCAGTACTTC. This encodes CASRGSRIGVEQYF.

The CDR3 sequence is CASSPRDFGGGELFF. The DNA for the CDR3 is TGTGCCAGCAGCCCCCGGGACTTCGGAGGCGGGGAGCTGTTTTTT. The chain links TRBV7-2 to TRBJ2-2, with D possibly being TRBD2 (6 bases). From germline, CDR1 is SGHTA and CDR2 FQGNSA. V lost 5 bases, J lost 7 bases, and 17 bases lay in between. The CDR3 is made up of 15 amino acids.

This clone is large within its sample. The rearrangement uses TRBV18 and TRBJ2-1, with D uncertain. Germline CDR1 is KGHSH and CDR2 is LQKENI. Trimming took off 6 bases at V and 3 bases at J, with 12 bases between the two ends. The CDR3 sequence is 14 residues long. The CDR3 reads CASSHTGYYNEQFF. CDR3 DNA: TGTGCCAGCTCTCACACGGGTTACTACAATGAGCAGTTCTTC.

This sequence joins TRBV5-1 and TRBJ2-3, with D perhaps TRBD2 (6 bases). Germline CDR1 reads SGHRS; CDR2 reads YFSETQ. The V end was cut by 2 bases, the J end by 2 bases, with 12 bases between. The length of the CDR3 is 15 residues. The CDR3 coding sequence is TGCGCCAGCAGCTTAGCTAGCGCCTACACAGATACGCAGTATTTT. This gives the protein CASSLASAYTDTQYF.

This rearrangement joins TRBV10-3 to TRBJ1-5; D perhaps matches TRBD1 (5 bases). The CDR3 runs to 15 residues. Trimming stripped 2 bases from V and 0 bases from J, with 8 bases between. Germline assignment: CDR1 ENHRY and CDR2 SYGVKD. The CDR3 loop is CAISEARDSNQPQHF. CDR3 bases: TGTGCCATCAGTGAGGCCAGGGATAGCAATCAGCCCCAGCATTTT.

This chain links TRBV9 with TRBJ2-6; D is unresolved. V dropped 0 bases and J dropped 4 bases, with 8 bases sitting between them. The CDR3 has 15 amino acids. The germline CDR1 and CDR2 sequences are SGDLS and YYNGEE. The DNA for the CDR3 is TGTGCCAGCAGCGTAGGCAGCCCCGGGGCCAACGTCCTGACTTTC. It codes for CASSVGSPGANVLTF.

The chain joins TRBV5-4 to TRBJ1-1, with 9 bases fitting TRBD1. Germline trimming cut 3 bases from V and 1 base from J; bases unmatched to any gene: 4. This CDR3 contains 15 residues. CDR1 is SGHNT, CDR2 YYREEE, per germline (reference sequence). The CDR3: CASSSGQGWNTEAFF. Here the CDR3 DNA reads TGTGCCAGCAGCTCGGGACAGGGCTGGAACACTGAAGCTTTCTTT.

V gene TRBV5-1 combines with J gene TRBJ2-5; 10 bases match TRBD2. Germline V gene lookup returns CDR1 SGHRS and CDR2 YFSETQ. This CDR3 contains 15 residues. V was pared by 0 bases and J by 6 bases, with 5 bases of the junction left unmatched. CDR3 sequence reads: CASSLAGAGGKTQYF. In DNA, the CDR3 is TGCGCCAGCAGCTTGGCCGGAGCGGGAGGGAAGACCCAGTACTTC.

The rearrangement joins TRBV6-4 to TRBJ1-5; D is undetermined. The CDR3 has 13 amino acids. Deletions cut 4 bases from V and 5 bases from J, with 9 bases between. Germline V CDR1 and CDR2: MRHNA, SNTAGT. The CDR3 region is CASSVTEDQPQHF. The DNA of the CDR3 is TGTGCCAGCAGTGTGACGGAAGATCAGCCCCAGCATTTT.

This clone showed up just once. This sequence joins TRBV2 and TRBJ1-2, with TRBD1 identical over 7 bases. The CDR3 is 11 amino acids. V dropped 6 bases and J dropped 13; count of bases not matched to a gene: 8. The germline V gene encodes CDR1 SNHLY and CDR2 FYNNEI. The DNA for the CDR3 is TGTGCCAGCAGGGCGACAGGGCGTAGCACCTTC. This encodes CASRATGRSTF.

The chain combines TRBV9 with TRBJ2-3, with a possible D match to TRBD2 (6 bases). Germline CDR1 is SGDLS and CDR2 is YYNGEE. V was clipped by 3 bases and J by 4 bases, with 9 bases between them. This CDR3 has 13 residues. CDR3 loop: CASSAGAPDTQYF. CDR3 coding DNA: TGTGCCAGCAGCGCGGGAGCCCCAGATACGCAGTATTTT.

This rearrangement joins TRBV19 to TRBJ2-7; 7 nucleotides line up with TRBD2. From germline, CDR1 is LNHDA and CDR2 SQIVND (reference sequence). Trimming at V came to 3 bases and at J to 1 base, leaving 6 bases not matched to a gene. CDR3 length equals 15 residues. The CDR3 region has the DNA TGTGCCAGTAGTATGGGTAGCGGGCCATCCTACGAGCAGTACTTC. It encodes CASSMGSGPSYEQYF. Complete variable domain (other parts from reference TRBV19 and TRBJ2-7): DGGITQSPKYLFRKEGQNVTLSCEQNLNHDAMYWYRQDPGQGLRLIYYSQIVNDFQKGDIAEGYSVSREKKESFPLTVTSAQKNPTAFYLCASSMGSGPSYEQYFGPGTRLTVT.

This clone was seen a single time. CDR3 region: CASSWTSGYEQYF. Written as DNA, the CDR3 is TGTGCCAGCAGCTGGACTAGCGGATACGAGCAGTACTTC. The chain employs TRBV7-2 and TRBJ2-7; 10 nucleotides match TRBD2. CDR3 length: 13 amino acids. The ends lost 4 bases at V and 4 bases at J; junction bases unmatched: 1. CDR1 is SGHTA, CDR2 FQGNSA, per germline.

This chain joins TRBV4-1 and TRBJ1-1; D is possibly TRBD1 (5 bases). The CDR3 runs 15 residues. Per germline, CDR1 MGHRA and CDR2 YSYEKL. The germline V and J ends were trimmed by 5 bases and 0 bases, with 13 bases remaining between them. The CDR3 DNA reads as TGCGCCAGCAGCAATCCGGGACTCCTGAACACTGAAGCTTTCTTT. Translated, it gives CASSNPGLLNTEAFF.

This clone appeared a single time. Germline and junction disagree at one end, which may indicate a read error. Other DNA sequences from this sample encode an identical CDR3 as well. The CDR3 DNA reads TGTGCCAGCAGCTTGGTACGGGGGGGCTCCTACAATGAGCAGTTCTTC. Amino acid sequence: CASSLVRGGSYNEQFF. The gene calls are TRBV5-1 and TRBJ2-1; 8 nucleotides match TRBD2. Germline V lookup: CDR1 SGHRS, CDR2 YFSETQ. CDR3 length: 16 amino acids. Complete variable domain (other parts from reference TRBV5-1 and TRBJ2-1): KAGVTQTPRYLIKTRGQQVTLSCSPISGHRSVSWYQQTPGQGLQFLFEYFSETQRNKGNFPGRFSGRQFSNSRSEMNVSTLELGDSALYLCASSLVRGGSYNEQFFGPGTRLTVL.

V usage is TRBV30 and J usage is TRBJ2-3; 11 nucleotides line up with TRBD2. This CDR3 is 17 amino acids long. The germline gives CDR1 GTSNPN, CDR2 SVGIG (reference sequence). Losses at the gene ends were 4 bases for V and 5 bases for J; bases not matched to a gene: 14. The CDR3 DNA reads TGTGCCTGGACCCCGAGCTCACTAGCGGGAGCGGGAGATACGCAGTATTTT. It is translated as CAWTPSSLAGAGDTQYF.

V and J are TRBV29-1 and TRBJ1-5; tentatively, D is TRBD1 (6 bases). This CDR3 has 13 residues. Trimming removed 5 bases at V and 3 bases at J, with 11 bases between. CDR1 is SQVTM and CDR2 is ANQGSEA in the germline V gene. The CDR3 region has the DNA TGCAGCGTTCGCGGGGGGCTCAATCAGCCCCAGCATTTT. It is translated as CSVRGGLNQPQHF.

This sequence joins TRBV25-1 and TRBJ2-5; 11 nucleotides match TRBD2. The CDR3 runs to 17 residues. Per the germline V gene, CDR1 is MGHDK and CDR2 is SYGVNS. J lost 5 bases, V lost 1 base, and 9 bases had no gene match. Here the CDR3 DNA reads TGTGCCAGCAGTGAATGGGAACTAGCGGGAGTCTCTGAGACCCAGTACTTC. Translation gives CASSEWELAGVSETQYF.